This is a list of T cell receptor beta chains from one sample in a study of T cells in Graves' hyperthyroidism and ophthalmopathy. TCRdb analysed the multiplex PCR reads with MiXCR anew, one entry per CDR3 protein. The sample has a few hundred thousand distinct CDR3 sequences, approximately 15% seen once. The sequenced sample was blood. All receptors derive from a woman aged 40 to 55 with Graves' hyperthyroidism. Both conserved end residues are part of each CDR3. Fields, in order: J gene, V gene, D gene, CDR3 protein. A D gene is named only where the DNA matches it firmly.

J: TRBJ2-3
V: TRBV6-1
D: TRBD2
CDR3: CASSNLAGGPYTQYF

J: TRBJ2-5
V: TRBV6-2/TRBV6-3
D: -
CDR3: CASSGGGTSFQETQYF

J: TRBJ2-3
V: TRBV29-1
D: TRBD2
CDR3: CSSLAGGHTDTQYF

J: TRBJ2-2
V: TRBV5-1
D: -
CDR3: CASSLIGAPNTGELFF

J: TRBJ2-7
V: TRBV7-2
D: -
CDR3: CASSPPYYEQYF

J: TRBJ2-7
V: TRBV20-1
D: TRBD2
CDR3: CSATPPGLAAYEQYF

J: TRBJ2-3
V: TRBV27
D: TRBD1
CDR3: CASSLADRGRGTQYF

J: TRBJ2-4
V: TRBV6-1
D: -
CDR3: CASRDRASKNIQYF

J: TRBJ2-1
V: TRBV28
D: -
CDR3: CASSLYRTASSYNEQFF

J: TRBJ2-1
V: TRBV7-3
D: -
CDR3: CASSQRQGLNEQLF

J: TRBJ2-3
V: TRBV5-6
D: -
CDR3: CASSLKMGGITDTQYF

J: TRBJ1-6
V: TRBV27
D: TRBD1
CDR3: CASSSTNRGVNSPLHF

J: TRBJ1-2
V: TRBV13
D: -
CDR3: CASSLQGEGYGYTF

J: TRBJ1-5
V: TRBV5-6
D: -
CDR3: CASSSQGFNQPQHF

J: TRBJ2-7
V: TRBV20-1
D: -
CDR3: CSARDLEDSYEQYF

J: TRBJ2-3
V: TRBV4-1
D: -
CDR3: CASSQEEAAGRRTDTQYF

J: TRBJ2-2
V: TRBV10-1
D: TRBD2
CDR3: CATPGLNGPGELFF

J: TRBJ1-5
V: TRBV19
D: -
CDR3: CASSGPGGNQPQHF

J: TRBJ1-3
V: TRBV28
D: -
CDR3: CASSLGSVSGNTIYF

J: TRBJ2-1
V: TRBV5-5
D: TRBD1
CDR3: CASSLGQGAHNEQFF

J: TRBJ1-1
V: TRBV9
D: -
CDR3: CASSVGQGSVFF

J: TRBJ2-2
V: TRBV28
D: -
CDR3: CASSLKTVGTGELFF

J: TRBJ2-7
V: TRBV28
D: TRBD1
CDR3: CASSPSRQGDYEQYF